Sequencing of this T cell receptor (beta chain) was carried out in a study of T cell changes during pregnancy in multiple sclerosis. This clone was seen a handful of times. The junction departs from the called germline gene at one end, perhaps through a read error. There are 13 residues in the CDR3. Germline CDR1 reads MNHEY; CDR2 reads SMNVEV (reference sequence). Only in-frame clones appear in the TCRdb table, and some are missing; sequencing was by immunoSEQ multiplex PCR. The sample lists approximately 46,000 clones, approximately 90% occurring once. The chain uses TRBV27 and TRBJ2-7, with 7 bases fitting TRBD1. This specimen consisted of CD4+ T cells from peripheral blood mononuclear cells, obtained after pregnancy. The sequence was collected from a female donor with multiple sclerosis, enrolled in a pregnancy study. CDR3 in DNA: TGTGCCAGCAGTCAGACAGGGACGCGTCGGTGGGACTTC. Residues: CASSQTGTRRWDF.